This T cell receptor beta chain was sequenced for a study of blood T cell repertoires in COVID-19. Study context: Some COVID-19 samples were acute and others convalescent; all came from the United States, Italy and Spain. PBMCs, B-cell-depleted T cells, or T cells provided the cDNA or gDNA that made up the material.

The J segment lost 6 bases and the V segment lost 0 bases, leaving 4 bases of the junction unmatched. There are 15 residues in the CDR3. The germline V gene encodes CDR1 LGHNA and CDR2 YSLEER. Authors' data handling: Estimates of nucleated cell counts were drawn from the amplification of reference gene primers. Libraries were prepared by immunoSEQ multiplex PCR; TCRdb keeps only in-frame clonotypes and omits some of them. D and trimming come from the DNA, and the V and J calls and clone size come from that table. The sample has some 180,000 clones; around 89% are singletons. What was sequenced was peripheral blood. The V gene is TRBV4-3, the J gene TRBJ1-5, with TRBD1 identical over 8 bases. The clonotype was recovered from a man aged 35-49 years with active or convalescent COVID-19. The CDR3 coding sequence is TGCGCCAGCAGCCAAGATATCACAGGGGGTCAGCCCCAGCATTTT. This gives the protein CASSQDITGGQPQHF.